This TCR beta chain was identified during a study of CD8 T cells in Susac syndrome. Sequencing of TCR beta was undertaken in CD8+ and CD4+ T cells derived from blood. The multiple sclerosis controls were treatment-naive patients with relapsing-remitting disease that was stable or active. Isolation of CD8+ and CD4+ T cells was performed negatively, whereas enrichment of TEMRA cells was done by FACS. cDNA came from about 0.46 to 1 ug RNA primed by random hexamers. The CDR3 of TCR beta was amplified by immunoSEQ multiplex PCR across 54 Vbeta and 13 Jbeta. Each CDR3 protein gets one entry after TCRdb re-called the immunoSEQ multiplex PCR reads with MiXCR. The sample holds roughly 140,000 distinct CDR3 sequences, roughly 95% seen once. This clonotype was seen just once. CDR3 length: 13 amino acids. The germline CDR1 and CDR2 sequences are SQVTM and ANQGSEA. Trimming removed 3 bases at V and 7 bases at J, with 13 bases between.

This clonotype was obtained from a human donor with multiple sclerosis. The V and J genes are TRBV29-1 and TRBJ2-1; possibly TRBD1 for D (6 bases). Sequences were obtained from CD8+ T cells from PBMCs. CDR3 nucleotides: TGCAGCGTTGAGGAGACAGGTTGGAATGAGCAGTTCTTC. Protein sequence: CSVEETGWNEQFF.